These 17 T cell receptor beta chains originate from one sample sequenced in a study of Graves' ophthalmopathy and Graves' hyperthyroidism. Amplified TCR beta CDR3 regions were obtained using RNA transcripts as template. Amplification began with first-round RT-PCR using HTBI primers, then second-round multiplex PCR was performed. TCRdb reprocessed the multiplex PCR reads with MiXCR, giving one entry per CDR3 protein. The table records roughly 610,000 distinct CDR3 sequences, about 20% of them present only once. Sequences were obtained from peripheral blood. These receptors were collected from a woman aged 18-30 years with stable Graves' hyperthyroidism. Some clones in this sample may be carry-over from other donors' samples.

This clonotype was seen repeatedly, ten times or more. This chain joins TRBV5-6 and TRBJ2-5; 10 nucleotides match TRBD2. CDR1 is SGHDT, CDR2 YYEEEE, per germline. There are 15 residues in the CDR3. Trimming cost V 4 bases and J 4 bases; bases outside gene matches: 7. Written as DNA, the CDR3 is TGTGCCAGCAGCCCGACTAGCGGGCGGGGAGAGACCCAGTACTTC. Encoded protein: CASSPTSGRGETQYF.

This clonotype was observed many times. This chain connects TRBV6-5 to TRBJ2-7; tentatively, D is TRBD2 (5 bases). V was clipped by 5 bases and J by 4 bases, with 15 bases between them. Germline V lookup: CDR1 MNHEY, CDR2 SVGAGI. The CDR3 is 14 residues long. The CDR3 nucleotides are TGTGCCAGCAGTCCCAGCGAGGGCAGTTACGAGCAGTACTTC. It encodes CASSPSEGSYEQYF.

In regard to this clonotype: The germline gene is not matched at one end of the junction; a read error may be the cause. The chain is built from TRBV7-9 and TRBJ1-2; 7 bases align to TRBD1. The CDR3 is 13 amino acids. Germline V gene sequence: CDR1 SEHNR, CDR2 FQNEAQ (reference sequence). DNA of the CDR3: TGTGCCAGCAGCCATGAAGCCCCCGGGACAGTGCACTTC. As protein: CASSHEAPGTVHF.

This clonotype came up many times. This chain joins TRBV11-2 and TRBJ2-2; D not resolved. The CDR3 totals 13 residues. In germline, CDR1 is SGHAT, CDR2 FQNNGV. V gave up 6 bases and J gave up 0 bases, with 5 bases separating them. This chain's CDR3 is CASSLTNTGELFF. The CDR3 region has the DNA TGTGCCAGCAGTTTAACGAACACCGGGGAGCTGTTTTTT.

Details on this clonotype: It may be a read error: a sequence one base away is much more abundant. The V gene is TRBV30, the J gene TRBJ1-1, with a tentative D call TRBD1 (5 bases). The CDR3 is 13 amino acids. Germline V CDR1 and CDR2: GTSNPN, SVGIG (reference sequence). The CDR3 here is CAYTGTSNTEACF. DNA for the CDR3: TGTGCCTACACCGGGACCTCGAACACTGAAGCTTGCTTT. Supplemented by reference TRBV30 and TRBJ1-1, the full variable domain reads SQTIHQWPATLVQPVGSPLSLECTVEGTSNPNLYWYRQAAGRGLQLLFYSVGIGQISSEVPQNLSASRPQDRQFILSSKKLLLSDSGFYLCAYTGTSNTEACFGQGTRLTVV.

Comment on this clonotype: A much larger clone differs by one base, so this may be a read error. V and J are TRBV20-1 and TRBJ1-6; D uncertain. Germline V gives CDR1 DFQATT, CDR2 SNEGSKA (reference sequence). This CDR3 is built from 15 residues. V lost 0 bases and J 8 bases, leaving 14 bases between the germline ends. The CDR3 DNA sequence: TGCAGTGCTAGAGATCTCTCGGCAGGTTATTCACCCCTCCACTTT. Translated, it gives CSARDLSAGYSPLHF.

This clonotype was seen a few times. This sequence joins TRBV4-1 and TRBJ1-2; TRBD1 might be the D (5 bases). CDR1 and CDR2 from the germline V gene are MGHRA and YSYEKL. V gave up 3 bases and J gave up 8 bases, with 13 bases separating them. The CDR3 is made up of 13 amino acids. This CDR3 is CASSHPGTGGYTF. The DNA of the CDR3 is TGCGCCAGCAGCCATCCCGGGACGGGAGGCTACACCTTC.

This clonotype was seen at least ten times. The genes are TRBV24-1 and TRBJ2-2; D not resolved. Trimming took 5 bases from V and 9 from J, leaving 12 bases between them. Germline CDR1 and CDR2: KGHDR and SFDVKD. The CDR3 length is 13 residues. For the CDR3, the DNA is TGTGCCACCAGTGCCGGCTCCCCGAGGGAGCTGTTTTTT. Its translation is CATSAGSPRELFF.

This clonotype has a count of ten or more. The V call is TRBV20-1, the J call TRBJ2-7; TRBD2 aligns across 16 bases. The CDR3 has 16 residues. V trimming: 5 bases; J trimming: 7 bases; junction bases outside the gene matches: 11. Germline CDR1 DFQATT, CDR2 SNEGSKA (reference sequence). Here the CDR3 DNA reads TGCAGTGCTCGCTCCCCGGGACTAGCGGGAGGGCGTGAGCAGTACTTC. This codes for CSARSPGLAGGREQYF.

The sample holds many counts of this clonotype. The rearrangement links TRBV28 to TRBJ2-5; 8 nucleotides agree with TRBD2. Looked up from germline, CDR1 is MDHEN and CDR2 is SYDVKM. V trimming: 2 bases; J trimming: 1 base; junction bases outside the gene matches: 3. The CDR3 covers 15 residues. The CDR3 DNA is TGTGCCAGCAGTTTAGTAGGACTAGCCCAAGAGACCCAGTACTTC. Its protein product is CASSLVGLAQETQYF.

The sample holds many counts of this clonotype. This chain connects TRBV12-3 or TRBV12-4 to TRBJ1-5, with TRBD1 as a possible D gene (6 bases). V was shortened by 4 bases and J by 7 bases, with 14 bases between the two germline ends. This CDR3 has 14 residues. This CDR3 is CASSSTGHRQPQHF. DNA for the CDR3: TGTGCCAGCAGTTCAACAGGGCATAGGCAGCCCCAGCATTTT.

This clonotype turned up a few times. The V gene is TRBV12-3 or TRBV12-4, the J gene TRBJ2-2; 8 nucleotides align to TRBD1. This CDR3 is built from 17 residues. V was pared by 7 bases and J by 3 bases, with 13 bases of the junction left unmatched. The CDR3 region has the DNA TGTGCCAGCACCTTCCGGTCAGGGGGCTACGACACCGGGGAGCTGTTTTTT. Protein sequence: CASTFRSGGYDTGELFF.

Only a few counts were recorded for this clonotype. The V gene is TRBV12-3 or TRBV12-4, the J gene TRBJ2-5; 12 bases align to TRBD2. V was clipped by 5 bases and J by 5 bases; unmatched bases: 3. The CDR3 runs 14 residues. The CDR3 spells CASSRLAGAETQYF. The CDR3 DNA is TGTGCCAGCAGTCGACTAGCGGGAGCGGAGACCCAGTACTTC.

This clonotype was picked up many times. The genes are TRBV12-5 and TRBJ2-7, with 11 positions matching TRBD1. Trimming took 8 bases from V and 5 from J; bases not matched to a gene: 5. Germline V gene data show CDR1 as LGHNT and CDR2 as FRNRAP. CDR3 length: 13 residues. The CDR3 sequence: CASSDRGRNEQYF. The CDR3 DNA sequence: TGTGCTAGTTCGGACAGGGGGCGGAACGAGCAGTACTTC. The full variable domain, its missing parts supplied by reference TRBV12-5 and TRBJ2-7, is DARVTQTPRHKVTEMGQEVTMRCQPILGHNTVFWYRQTMMQGLELLAYFRNRAPLDDSGMPKDRFSAEMPDATLATLKIQPSEPRDSAVYFCASSDRGRNEQYFGPGTRLTVT.

This chain links TRBV12-3 or TRBV12-4 with TRBJ1-2; D is possibly TRBD1 (5 bases). The CDR3 contains 15 residues. The V end lost 5 bases, the J end lost 4 bases, and 17 bases lay between the germline ends. The CDR3 bases are TGTGCCAGCAGTGGAGACGGGACGGAAGCCTATGGCTACACCTTC. Protein product: CASSGDGTEAYGYTF.

This clonotype was observed at least ten times. CDR3 in DNA: TGTGCCAGCAGTGTACGACAGGGCCGGGGCACTGAAGCTTTCTTT. The encoded protein is CASSVRQGRGTEAFF. J is TRBJ1-1 and V is TRBV6-1, with 7 bases aligning to TRBD1. Germline V gene lookup returns CDR1 MNHNS and CDR2 SASEGT. V was clipped by 4 bases and J by 4 bases; unmatched bases: 9. The CDR3 covers 15 residues.

This clonotype was counted many times. The rearrangement joins TRBV28 to TRBJ1-5; no reliable D call. V was clipped by 6 bases and J by 1 base, with 13 bases between them. Per germline, CDR1 MDHEN and CDR2 SYDVKM. The CDR3 consists of 15 residues. CDR3 in amino acids: CASSLGGRSNQPQHF. The CDR3 coding sequence is TGTGCCAGCAGCCTCGGAGGGCGCAGCAATCAGCCCCAGCATTTT. Together with reference TRBV28 and TRBJ1-5, the CDR3 gives the full variable domain: DVKVTQSSRYLVKRTGEKVFLECVQDMDHENMFWYRQDPGLGLRLIYFSYDVKMKEKGDIPEGYSVSREKKERFSLILESASTNQTSMYLCASSLGGRSNQPQHFGDGTRLSIL.